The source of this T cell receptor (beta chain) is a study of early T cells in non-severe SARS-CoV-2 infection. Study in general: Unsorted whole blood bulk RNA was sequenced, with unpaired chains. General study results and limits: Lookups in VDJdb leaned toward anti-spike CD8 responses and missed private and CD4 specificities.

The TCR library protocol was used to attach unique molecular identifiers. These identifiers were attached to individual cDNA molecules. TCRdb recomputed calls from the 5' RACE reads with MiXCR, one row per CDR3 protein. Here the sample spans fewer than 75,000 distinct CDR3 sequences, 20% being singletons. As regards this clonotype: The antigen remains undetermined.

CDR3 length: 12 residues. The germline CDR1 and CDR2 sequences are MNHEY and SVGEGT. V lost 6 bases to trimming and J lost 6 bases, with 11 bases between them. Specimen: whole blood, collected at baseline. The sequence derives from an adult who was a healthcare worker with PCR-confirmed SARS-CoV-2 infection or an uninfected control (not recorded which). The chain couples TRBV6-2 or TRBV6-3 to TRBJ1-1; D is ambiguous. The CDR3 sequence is CASSRPNAEAFF. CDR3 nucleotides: TGTGCCAGCAGCCGGCCGAATGCTGAAGCTTTCTTT.